This TCR beta chain was retrieved from a study of identical twins. This CDR3 has 16 residues. A word on this clonotype: The junction departs from germline at one end; a sequencing error may be responsible.

From the 5' RACE reads, TCRdb called clonotypes with MiXCR, one entry per CDR3 protein. The profile covers fewer than 800,000 distinct CDR3 sequences, with just over 7% appearing a single time and around 1.6% taken by the ten largest. This sample was shared with a second study, whose subject was yellow fever vaccine responses in identical twins.

The chain employs TRBV12-3 or TRBV12-4 and TRBJ2-1; 12 nucleotides agree with TRBD2. The source material was PBMCs. The source of this sequence is a woman in her late teens or twenties in good health. The CDR3 bases are TGTGCAAGCAGTTACCTAGCGGGGGGGCTAAAGGGTGAGCAGTTCTTC. This encodes CASSYLAGGLKGEQFF.